This T cell receptor beta chain was profiled in a study of T cell responses to AZD1222 COVID-19 vaccine. Regarding the study as a whole: All repertoire sampling was performed exclusively after the peak T cell response. Among the donors, most were white British and more were female, and clonal diversity was possibly underestimated. Among those given AZD1222, only 6 or 7 were seropositive at baseline.

Germline V gene data show CDR1 as SNHLY and CDR2 as FYNNEI. CDR3 length: 16 amino acids. Trimming at V came to 1 base and at J to 1 base, leaving 3 bases not matched to a gene. Clones were sequenced by immunoSEQ multiplex PCR, and TCRdb holds only the in-frame ones, with some missing. The table includes around 140,000 clones, 85% to 95% detected once. On this clone: Its antigen is unknown.

Sequenced here: peripheral blood, sampled after recovery from COVID-19. The source of this sequence is an adult who had recovered from COVID-19. The rearrangement joins TRBV2 to TRBJ2-2, with 7 bases matching TRBD2. The CDR3 is CASSEVTGGNTGELFF. The CDR3 DNA reads TGTGCCAGCAGTGAAGTCACGGGGGGGAACACCGGGGAGCTGTTTTTT.